The 17 T cell receptor beta chains given below trace back to one sample, sequenced in a study of cytomegalovirus exposure and HLA in healthy donors (dated by TCRdb to 2016 to 2017). Libraries came from the immunoSEQ multiplex PCR assay. For the multiplex PCR, a mixture combining 60 forward primers for TCR Vbeta segments and 13 reverse primers for TCR Jbeta segments was used. Drawn from immuneACCESS, this table holds only the in-frame rearrangements with V and J called that TCRdb kept. Clones are partly lost; checked studies trace under half to an unresolved V gene and leave the rest unexplained. Here the sample has about 140,000 clones; around four fifths occur a single time. Just under 3% of the sample is in the top ten clones. The sample was PBMCs. The receptors come from a female donor in good health and CMV-seronegative.

This clone was observed a few times. J is TRBJ1-1 and V is TRBV10-3, with 7 bases fitting TRBD1. V shed 8 bases, J shed 4 bases, and the junction held 28 bases outside the gene matches. The CDR3 is 20 amino acids. Germline V gene lookup returns CDR1 ENHRY and CDR2 SYGVKD. CDR3 protein: CAIPLVHPGQTARVCTEAFF. Written as DNA, the CDR3 is TGTGCCATCCCCCTCGTGCATCCGGGACAGACGGCCAGGGTCTGCACTGAAGCTTTCTTT.

This clone was found once. The chain uses TRBV12-1 and TRBJ2-7; the table's D call, TRBD2, was not checked against the DNA. TRBV12-1 constitutes a pseudogene. This CDR3 comprises 14 residues. CDR3 region: CASSLAGGRYEQYF. DNA for the CDR3: TGTGCCAGCAGTCTAGCGGGGGGGCGCTACGAGCAGTACTTC.

This clone has just one count. The rearrangement joins TRBV2 to TRBJ2-7, with 7 nucleotides matching TRBD2. From germline, CDR1 is SNHLY and CDR2 FYNNEI. CDR3 length equals 15 residues. The junction had 8 bases not matched to a gene; V was cut back by 0 bases and J by 6 bases. The CDR3 loop is CASSEATSGGSEQYF. CDR3 nucleotide sequence: TGTGCCAGCAGTGAAGCGACGTCGGGGGGTTCCGAGCAGTACTTC.

The chain combines TRBV28 with TRBJ1-1; 7 positions match TRBD1. CDR1 is MDHEN, CDR2 SYDVKM, per germline. The CDR3 totals 12 residues. Losses at the gene ends were 5 bases for V and 4 bases for J; bases not matched to a gene: 1. CDR3 bases: TGTGCCAGCAGTACAGGGGTCACTGAAGCTTTCTTT. This translates into CASSTGVTEAFF.

V usage is TRBV6-4 and J usage is TRBJ2-1, with a weak D call TRBD2 (6 bases). The V gene lost 4 bases and the J gene lost 7 bases, with 11 bases spanning the gap. The CDR3 is made up of 13 amino acids. CDR1 and CDR2 (germline): MRHNA, SNTAGT. This CDR3 reads CASSARLGNEQFF. In DNA form, the CDR3 reads TGTGCCAGCAGTGCACGACTAGGGAATGAGCAGTTCTTC.

In the case of this clone: Other DNA variants within this sample encode the same CDR3. The chain couples TRBV2 to TRBJ2-1; 8 nucleotides line up with TRBD1. The V and J ends lost 4 bases and 4 bases, in that order; junction bases with no gene match: 6. Per the germline V gene, CDR1 is SNHLY and CDR2 is FYNNEI. The CDR3 sequence is 15 residues long. The CDR3 region is CASSVEGQVYNEQFF. The CDR3 nucleotides read TGTGCCAGCAGTGTGGAGGGACAGGTATACAATGAGCAGTTCTTC. Based on the CDR3 plus reference TRBV2 and TRBJ2-1, the full variable domain is EPEVTQTPSHQVTQMGQEVILRCVPISNHLYFYWYRQILGQKVEFLVSFYNNEISEKSEIFDDQFSVERPDGSNFTLKIRSTKLEDSAMYFCASSVEGQVYNEQFFGPGTRLTVL.

This chain links TRBV7-3 with TRBJ1-4; TRBD1 agrees at 9 bases. CDR1 is SGHTA, CDR2 FQGTGA, per germline. CDR3 length equals 14 residues. V shed 7 bases, J shed 10 bases, and the junction held 10 bases outside the gene matches. In DNA, the CDR3 is TGTGCCAGCACCCTGGGACAGGGTAGGGGAAAACTGTTTTTT. Protein sequence: CASTLGQGRGKLFF.

The V call is TRBV28, the J call TRBJ1-2; no firm D call. Germline assignment: CDR1 MDHEN and CDR2 SYDVKM. V lost 1 base and J lost 2, with 8 bases in between. CDR3 length: 14 amino acids. The CDR3 coding sequence is TGTGCCAGCAGTTTATTGGCCTGGAACTATGGCTACACCTTC. Translating gives CASSLLAWNYGYTF.

CDR3 sequence (DNA): TGTGCCAGCAGTGAAATCTTTGGGGGGGCTGAGCAGTTCTTC. It specifies CASSEIFGGAEQFF. The chain employs TRBV6-1 and TRBJ2-1; D possibly corresponds to TRBD2 (7 bases). There are 14 residues in the CDR3. Germline V gives CDR1 MNHNS, CDR2 SASEGT. V was trimmed by 2 bases and J by 9 bases, leaving 14 bases between them.

V usage is TRBV11-1 and J usage is TRBJ2-2; 7 positions match TRBD1. Germline V gene data show CDR1 as SGHAT and CDR2 as FQDESV (reference sequence). Losses at the gene ends were 5 bases for V and 2 bases for J; bases not matched to a gene: 5. This CDR3 comprises 15 residues. CDR3 sequence: CASSPTGANTGELFF. CDR3 nucleotides: TGTGCCAGCAGCCCCACAGGGGCCAACACCGGGGAGCTGTTTTTT.

The chain recombines TRBV5-6 with TRBJ1-3; D is unclear. The CDR3 is made up of 14 amino acids. V dropped 0 bases and J dropped 0 bases, with 4 bases sitting between them. Germline-derived CDR1 and CDR2 are SGHDT and YYEEEE. The DNA of the CDR3 is TGTGCCAGCAGCTTGGGGGCCTCTGGAAACACCATATATTTT. It yields the protein CASSLGASGNTIYF.

The V and J genes are TRBV6-5 and TRBJ2-2, with 8 nucleotides matching TRBD1. The J segment lost 7 bases and the V segment lost 7 bases, leaving 8 bases of the junction unmatched. The CDR3 runs to 14 residues. Germline-derived CDR1 and CDR2 are MNHEY and SVGAGI. CDR3 in DNA: TGTGCCAGCAATTCCAGGGGGCAGGGCGGGGAGCTGTTTTTT. Residues: CASNSRGQGGELFF.

The chain carries TRBV5-5 and TRBJ1-1; TRBD1 agrees at 10 bases. This CDR3 spans 16 amino acids. Germline CDR1 and CDR2: SGHKS and YYEKEE (reference sequence). Trimming removed 0 bases from V and 4 bases from J; junction bases left unmatched: 6. The chain's CDR3 is CASSLVGTGVSTEAFF. The CDR3, as DNA: TGTGCCAGCAGCTTGGTTGGGACAGGGGTGAGCACTGAAGCTTTCTTT.

This clone was detected only once. The V call is TRBV6-1, the J call TRBJ2-7; TRBD1 agrees at 9 bases. The length of the CDR3 is 15 residues. Germline CDR1 reads MNHNS; CDR2 reads SASEGT. V trimming: 7 bases; J trimming: 5 bases; junction bases outside the gene matches: 12. In nucleotides, the CDR3 is TGTGCCAGCATAGAAACCGGGACAGGGTACCACGAGCAGTACTTC. It yields the protein CASIETGTGYHEQYF.

V and J are TRBV5-6 and TRBJ2-5; no firm D call. The V and J ends lost 0 bases and 5 bases respectively, with 2 bases between them. The CDR3 totals 11 residues. In germline, CDR1 is SGHDT, CDR2 YYEEEE. The chain's CDR3 is CASSLAETQYF. The CDR3 nucleotides are TGTGCCAGCAGCTTGGCGGAGACCCAGTACTTC.

This sequence joins TRBV2 and TRBJ2-7; 7 bases align to TRBD1. The V gene's germline CDR1 is SNHLY and CDR2 FYNNEI. The J segment lost 4 bases and the V segment lost 6 bases, leaving 9 bases of the junction unmatched. The CDR3 runs 14 residues. Here the CDR3 DNA reads TGTGCCAGCAGCGCCGGGACAGCCTGGTACGAGCAGTACTTC. This translates into CASSAGTAWYEQYF.

This CDR3 reads CAWSKAGGGWGNTEAFF. Written as DNA, the CDR3 is TGTGCCTGGAGTAAGGCCGGAGGGGGCTGGGGGAACACTGAAGCTTTCTTT. The chain employs TRBV30 and TRBJ1-1; 7 bases agree with TRBD1. The CDR3 totals 17 residues. Germline V lookup: CDR1 GTSNPN, CDR2 SVGIG (reference sequence). Losses at the gene ends were 2 bases for V and 1 base for J; bases not matched to a gene: 13.